A selection of T cell receptor beta chains follows, all from one sample in a study of blood T cell repertoires in COVID-19. Measured with immunoSEQ multiplex PCR; TCRdb has only the in-frame clones, and not every one. Among some 340,000 clones listed, about four fifths were seen once. Source material: PBMCs or T cells enriched from blood (not recorded which). Receptors originate from a woman aged 45-60 years who had recovered from COVID-19. CDR3s include the opening cysteine and the closing phenylalanine or tryptophan. The order of the fields is CDR3 length, V gene, D gene, clone size, J gene, CDR3 DNA, CDR3 protein. A D gene is named only where the DNA matches it firmly. Size is stated for part of the rows, as once, few or many counts, or as a class when the clone is expanded.

cdr3_length: 14
v_call: TRBV14
d_call: TRBD2
clone_size: -
j_call: TRBJ2-2
cdr3_nt: TGTGCCAGCAGGCTAGCGGGGGGCACCGGGGAGCTGTTTTTT
cdr3_aa: CASRLAGGTGELFF

cdr3_length: 14
v_call: TRBV19
d_call: -
clone_size: -
j_call: TRBJ1-2
cdr3_nt: TGTGCCAGTAGCCTCTCGGGAGCTAACTATGGCTACACCTTC
cdr3_aa: CASSLSGANYGYTF

cdr3_length: 15
v_call: TRBV5-1
d_call: TRBD1
clone_size: -
j_call: TRBJ2-7
cdr3_nt: TGCGCCAGCAGCTCCCTCGCCGGGACAGCCTACGAGCAGTACTTC
cdr3_aa: CASSSLAGTAYEQYF

cdr3_length: 16
v_call: TRBV7-8
d_call: TRBD1
clone_size: -
j_call: TRBJ1-3
cdr3_nt: TGTGCCAGCAGCTTAGGACAGGGGATAACTGGAAACACCATATATTTT
cdr3_aa: CASSLGQGITGNTIYF

cdr3_length: 13
v_call: TRBV6-2/TRBV6-3
d_call: -
clone_size: -
j_call: TRBJ1-5
cdr3_nt: TGTGCCAGCAGTAAGGTACAGGCTTCGCCCCAGCATTTT
cdr3_aa: CASSKVQASPQHF

cdr3_length: 16
v_call: TRBV6-5
d_call: TRBD1
clone_size: once
j_call: TRBJ2-7
cdr3_nt: TGTGCCAGCAGTTACTCTAGGACAGGGAATGGCTACGAGCAGTACTTC
cdr3_aa: CASSYSRTGNGYEQYF

cdr3_length: 13
v_call: TRBV18
d_call: -
clone_size: -
j_call: TRBJ1-2
cdr3_nt: TGTGCCAGCTCACCCGAGGATAACTATGGCTACACCTTC
cdr3_aa: CASSPEDNYGYTF

cdr3_length: 17
v_call: TRBV3-1/TRBV3-2
d_call: TRBD2
clone_size: few
j_call: TRBJ2-7
cdr3_nt: TGTGCCAGCAGCCACCTCACCACTAGCGGGAGCTCCTACGAGCAGTACTTC
cdr3_aa: CASSHLTTSGSSYEQYF

cdr3_length: 16
v_call: TRBV4-1
d_call: -
clone_size: -
j_call: TRBJ2-7
cdr3_nt: TGCGCCAGCAGCCAAGATCGGGCCAGGGGATCCTACGAGCAGTACTTC
cdr3_aa: CASSQDRARGSYEQYF

cdr3_length: 15
v_call: TRBV7-2
d_call: TRBD1
clone_size: -
j_call: TRBJ1-1
cdr3_nt: TGTGCCAGCAGCCGCCCGGGACAGCAGAACACTGAAGCTTTCTTT
cdr3_aa: CASSRPGQQNTEAFF

cdr3_length: 15
v_call: TRBV30
d_call: TRBD1
clone_size: once
j_call: TRBJ1-2
cdr3_nt: TGTGCCTGCTCGGGACAGAGTAGGGCAAACTATGGCTACACCTTC
cdr3_aa: CACSGQSRANYGYTF

cdr3_length: 14
v_call: TRBV11-2
d_call: TRBD1
clone_size: -
j_call: TRBJ1-2
cdr3_nt: TGTGCCAGCAGCTTAGGTCGACAGGGTGTGGGCTACACCTTC
cdr3_aa: CASSLGRQGVGYTF

cdr3_length: 13
v_call: TRBV30
d_call: -
clone_size: -
j_call: TRBJ1-4
cdr3_nt: TGTGCCTGGAGTGTACAGGCAGATGAAAAACTGTTTTTT
cdr3_aa: CAWSVQADEKLFF

cdr3_length: 13
v_call: TRBV14
d_call: -
clone_size: once
j_call: TRBJ1-2
cdr3_nt: TGTGCCAGCAGCTCCAGGGGTAGTTATGGCTACACCTTC
cdr3_aa: CASSSRGSYGYTF

cdr3_length: 13
v_call: TRBV25-1
d_call: TRBD2
clone_size: -
j_call: TRBJ2-1
cdr3_nt: TGTGCCAGCAGTGAGGGGGGGAGGCCCGAGCAGTTCTTC
cdr3_aa: CASSEGGRPEQFF

cdr3_length: 15
v_call: TRBV11-2
d_call: TRBD2
clone_size: -
j_call: TRBJ2-3
cdr3_nt: TGTGCCAGCAGCTTATCCGGGGGGGGAGCAGATACGCAGTATTTT
cdr3_aa: CASSLSGGGADTQYF

cdr3_length: 17
v_call: TRBV3-1/TRBV3-2
d_call: -
clone_size: -
j_call: TRBJ2-2
cdr3_nt: TGTGCCAGCAGCCAAGGAGGGACTCCGGATTACACCGGGGAGCTGTTTTTT
cdr3_aa: CASSQGGTPDYTGELFF

cdr3_length: 12
v_call: TRBV10-3
d_call: -
clone_size: -
j_call: TRBJ1-1
cdr3_nt: TGTGCCATCAGTGCGGGGGGGGCTGAAGCTTTCTTT
cdr3_aa: CAISAGGAEAFF

cdr3_length: 12
v_call: TRBV12-3/TRBV12-4
d_call: -
clone_size: -
j_call: TRBJ1-2
cdr3_nt: TGTGCCAGCAGTTTAGGGACAGATGGCTACACCTTC
cdr3_aa: CASSLGTDGYTF

cdr3_length: 15
v_call: TRBV5-1
d_call: TRBD2
clone_size: -
j_call: TRBJ2-7
cdr3_nt: TGCGCCAGCAGCTTGGGAACTAGCGGAGGTTACGAGCAGTACTTC
cdr3_aa: CASSLGTSGGYEQYF

cdr3_length: 15
v_call: TRBV20-1
d_call: TRBD2
clone_size: -
j_call: TRBJ2-3
cdr3_nt: TGCAGTGCCAGTCCCCTAGCGGGGGTCGTTTATACGCAGTATTTT
cdr3_aa: CSASPLAGVVYTQYF

cdr3_length: 15
v_call: TRBV11-2
d_call: TRBD2
clone_size: -
j_call: TRBJ2-5
cdr3_nt: TGTGCCAGCAGCCCGACGCGTAGCGGGGGGGAGACCCAGTACTTC
cdr3_aa: CASSPTRSGGETQYF

cdr3_length: 14
v_call: TRBV19
d_call: -
clone_size: -
j_call: TRBJ1-5
cdr3_nt: TGTGCCAGTATCGGCGGGGGCCAAAATCAGCCCCAGCATTTT
cdr3_aa: CASIGGGQNQPQHF

cdr3_length: 13
v_call: TRBV10-2
d_call: -
clone_size: -
j_call: TRBJ2-7
cdr3_nt: TGCGCCAGCAAGACAGGCAAACCCTACGAGCAGTACTTC
cdr3_aa: CASKTGKPYEQYF

cdr3_length: 15
v_call: TRBV6-5
d_call: TRBD1
clone_size: once
j_call: TRBJ2-1
cdr3_nt: TGTGCCAGCAGTTCTGACAGGGAAGGTGTCTATGAGCAGTTCTTC
cdr3_aa: CASSSDREGVYEQFF

cdr3_length: 13
v_call: TRBV5-5
d_call: -
clone_size: -
j_call: TRBJ1-2
cdr3_nt: TGTGCCAGCAGCTTGGTGGGGGCGGGTGGCTACACCTTC
cdr3_aa: CASSLVGAGGYTF

cdr3_length: 11
v_call: TRBV2
d_call: -
clone_size: -
j_call: TRBJ1-1
cdr3_nt: TGTGCCAGCACCTGGCGGAACGGGGCTTTCTTT
cdr3_aa: CASTWRNGAFF

cdr3_length: 17
v_call: TRBV7-3
d_call: -
clone_size: -
j_call: TRBJ2-3
cdr3_nt: TGTGCCAGCAGCCTATCACAGGGAGCAGGATCTACAGATACGCAGTATTTT
cdr3_aa: CASSLSQGAGSTDTQYF

cdr3_length: 16
v_call: TRBV6-1
d_call: TRBD1
clone_size: -
j_call: TRBJ2-3
cdr3_nt: TGTGCCAGCAGTGACCCGGGACAGGGGCGGATAGATACGCAGTATTTT
cdr3_aa: CASSDPGQGRIDTQYF

cdr3_length: 15
v_call: TRBV7-6
d_call: -
clone_size: -
j_call: TRBJ2-2
cdr3_nt: TGTGCCAGCAGCTTAGAATCCATGAACACCGGGGAGCTGTTTTTT
cdr3_aa: CASSLESMNTGELFF

cdr3_length: 16
v_call: TRBV5-4
d_call: TRBD1
clone_size: -
j_call: TRBJ1-6
cdr3_nt: TGTGCCAGCAGCTTGGCCCCGGGACAGGGCAATTCACCCCTCCACTTT
cdr3_aa: CASSLAPGQGNSPLHF

cdr3_length: 14
v_call: TRBV3-1/TRBV3-2
d_call: TRBD1
clone_size: -
j_call: TRBJ2-1
cdr3_nt: TGTGCCAGCAGCCAACGGGACAGGGGCAATGAGCAGTTCTTC
cdr3_aa: CASSQRDRGNEQFF

cdr3_length: 13
v_call: TRBV30
d_call: -
clone_size: -
j_call: TRBJ2-7
cdr3_nt: TGTGCCTGGGAGGCGGGGTTCGGATACGAGCAGTACTTC
cdr3_aa: CAWEAGFGYEQYF

cdr3_length: 18
v_call: TRBV3-1/TRBV3-2
d_call: TRBD2
clone_size: -
j_call: TRBJ2-7
cdr3_nt: TGTGCCAGCAGCCGTCGGCCCGTGGCGGGAGGGCCGCCCTACGAGCAGTACTTC
cdr3_aa: CASSRRPVAGGPPYEQYF

cdr3_length: 15
v_call: TRBV15
d_call: TRBD1
clone_size: once
j_call: TRBJ1-1
cdr3_nt: TGTGCCACCAGCAGGCAGGGGGCGGGTAACACTGAAGCTTTCTTT
cdr3_aa: CATSRQGAGNTEAFF

cdr3_length: 14
v_call: TRBV5-4
d_call: -
clone_size: -
j_call: TRBJ1-4
cdr3_nt: TGTGCCAGCAGCTTCTGGGGGGCTAATGAAAAACTGTTTTTT
cdr3_aa: CASSFWGANEKLFF

cdr3_length: 13
v_call: TRBV7-3
d_call: -
clone_size: -
j_call: TRBJ1-2
cdr3_nt: TGTGCCAGCAGCTTACCGACAGGAGATGGCTACACCTTC
cdr3_aa: CASSLPTGDGYTF

cdr3_length: 13
v_call: TRBV30
d_call: -
clone_size: once
j_call: TRBJ1-1
cdr3_nt: TGTGCCTGGAGTGTACTAGCGAACACTGAAGCTTTCTTT
cdr3_aa: CAWSVLANTEAFF

cdr3_length: 15
v_call: TRBV5-4
d_call: TRBD1
clone_size: -
j_call: TRBJ1-2
cdr3_nt: TGTGCCAGCAGCTTGGGGCCGGGGACAGGGAATGGCTACACCTTC
cdr3_aa: CASSLGPGTGNGYTF

cdr3_length: 15
v_call: TRBV7-2
d_call: -
clone_size: -
j_call: TRBJ1-2
cdr3_nt: TGTGCCAGCAGCTTAAGGTTGGGCGGACTTCATGGCTACACCTTC
cdr3_aa: CASSLRLGGLHGYTF

cdr3_length: 18
v_call: TRBV9
d_call: -
clone_size: -
j_call: TRBJ1-2
cdr3_nt: TGTGCCAGCGGGGGGAGGGACGGAGGTTGGTCAGCCGCTTATGGCTACACCTTC
cdr3_aa: CASGGRDGGWSAAYGYTF

cdr3_length: 15
v_call: TRBV7-2
d_call: TRBD1
clone_size: once
j_call: TRBJ2-4
cdr3_nt: TGTGCCAGCAGCTCGCAGACAGGGGTCAAAAACATTCAGTACTTC
cdr3_aa: CASSSQTGVKNIQYF

cdr3_length: 14
v_call: TRBV19
d_call: TRBD1
clone_size: -
j_call: TRBJ2-3
cdr3_nt: TGTGCCAGTAGGGAGACAGGGCGCACAGATACGCAGTATTTT
cdr3_aa: CASRETGRTDTQYF

cdr3_length: 13
v_call: TRBV30
d_call: -
clone_size: -
j_call: TRBJ1-1
cdr3_nt: TGTGCCTGGAGTGTATCCGGGGGCACTGAAGCTTTCTTT
cdr3_aa: CAWSVSGGTEAFF

cdr3_length: 11
v_call: TRBV7-9
d_call: -
clone_size: -
j_call: TRBJ1-6
cdr3_nt: TGTGCCAGCAGTCGGGAGTCACCCCTCCACTTT
cdr3_aa: CASSRESPLHF

cdr3_length: 13
v_call: TRBV12-3/TRBV12-4
d_call: -
clone_size: few
j_call: TRBJ1-2
cdr3_nt: TGTGCCACAAGGTCGGGTGGATCCTATGGCTACACCTTC
cdr3_aa: CATRSGGSYGYTF

cdr3_length: 15
v_call: TRBV20-1
d_call: TRBD2
clone_size: -
j_call: TRBJ2-5
cdr3_nt: TGCAGTGCTAGTCCAGCGGGAGGCCCGCCCGAGACCCAGTACTTC
cdr3_aa: CSASPAGGPPETQYF

cdr3_length: 16
v_call: TRBV18
d_call: TRBD1
clone_size: -
j_call: TRBJ2-7
cdr3_nt: TGTGCCAGCTCACCATTAACGCCGGGACAGATGGGCGAGCAGTACTTC
cdr3_aa: CASSPLTPGQMGEQYF

cdr3_length: 13
v_call: TRBV5-1
d_call: TRBD1
clone_size: -
j_call: TRBJ1-2
cdr3_nt: TGCGCCAGCAGCTTGGCAGGGGGATATGGCTACACCTTC
cdr3_aa: CASSLAGGYGYTF

cdr3_length: 13
v_call: TRBV19
d_call: -
clone_size: -
j_call: TRBJ1-1
cdr3_nt: TGTGCCAGTACCGTGACGGGAGGGGGTGAAGCTTTCTTT
cdr3_aa: CASTVTGGGEAFF

cdr3_length: 15
v_call: TRBV5-1
d_call: TRBD1
clone_size: -
j_call: TRBJ2-1
cdr3_nt: TGCGCCAGCAGCTTACAGGGGGCTTCGGGCAATGAGCAGTTCTTC
cdr3_aa: CASSLQGASGNEQFF

cdr3_length: 13
v_call: TRBV11-3
d_call: -
clone_size: once
j_call: TRBJ2-1
cdr3_nt: TGTGCCAGCAGCACAGGCCCTATCAGCCCGCCGTTCTTC
cdr3_aa: CASSTGPISPPFF

cdr3_length: 14
v_call: TRBV6-6
d_call: -
clone_size: -
j_call: TRBJ1-1
cdr3_nt: TGTGCCAGCAGTTACTCAGAACGGGGGGATGAAGCTTTCTTT
cdr3_aa: CASSYSERGDEAFF